Given below is one T cell receptor (beta chain) in context. The table came from immunoSEQ multiplex PCR; TCRdb's copy has only in-frame clones and leaves some out. This table holds hundreds of thousands of clones, 95% to 96% found once. This CDR3 is built from 15 residues. Per germline, CDR1 PRHDT and CDR2 FYEKMQ (reference sequence). V dropped 2 bases and J dropped 0 bases, with 9 bases sitting between them. This entry is derived from a study of shared clonotypes between healthy human individuals. Terminally differentiated effector memory CD45RA+ cells were excluded from the naive CD8 cells, which were CD45RO-negative and positively selected for CCR7.

The origin of this receptor is a woman aged 25 to 39 in good health. This chain connects TRBV13 to TRBJ2-3; D is unclear. The material sequenced was naive CD8+ T cells sorted from blood. The CDR3 bases are TGTGCCAGCAGCTTACAAGTTTTTAGCACAGATACGCAGTATTTT. Encoded protein: CASSLQVFSTDTQYF.